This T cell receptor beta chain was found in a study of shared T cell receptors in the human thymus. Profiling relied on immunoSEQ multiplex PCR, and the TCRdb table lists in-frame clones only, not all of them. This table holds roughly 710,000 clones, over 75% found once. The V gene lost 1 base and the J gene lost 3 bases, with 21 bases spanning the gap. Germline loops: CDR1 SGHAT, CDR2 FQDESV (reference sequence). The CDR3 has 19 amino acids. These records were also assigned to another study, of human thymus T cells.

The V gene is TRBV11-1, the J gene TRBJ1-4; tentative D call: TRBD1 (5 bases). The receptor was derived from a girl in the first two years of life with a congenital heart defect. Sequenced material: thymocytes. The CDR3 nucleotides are TGTGCCAGCAGCTTAGTATGCCGCGGGACGGCAAAGGCTAATGAAAAACTGTTTTTT. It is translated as CASSLVCRGTAKANEKLFF.